These 29 T cell receptor beta chains were sequenced from one sample in a study of blood T cell repertoires in COVID-19. Sequenced by immunoSEQ multiplex PCR; TCRdb stores in-frame clones only, minus some. This table holds hundreds of thousands of clones, 90% to 95% found once. The sequencing sample was made of PBMCs or T cells enriched from blood (not recorded which). These receptors all come from a woman between 18 and 29 years old who had recovered from COVID-19.

The J gene is TRBJ2-1, the V gene TRBV12-3 or TRBV12-4, with 7 bases aligning to TRBD2. J gave up 8 bases and V 8 bases, and 6 bases lay outside the gene matches. This CDR3 spans 12 amino acids. In DNA, the CDR3 is TGTGCCAGCGGCTTGGGGGGGGATGAGCAGTTCTTC. Encoded protein: CASGLGGDEQFF.

J is TRBJ1-1 and V is TRBV5-4; D remains ambiguous. Looked up from germline, CDR1 is SGHNT and CDR2 is YYREEE (reference sequence). Trimming removed 0 bases at V and 0 bases at J, with 6 bases between. This CDR3 is built from 14 residues. In DNA form, the CDR3 reads TGTGCCAGCAGCTTGGTCGGGATGAACACTGAAGCTTTCTTT. This codes for CASSLVGMNTEAFF. Full variable domain (missing parts from reference TRBV5-4 and TRBJ1-1): ETGVTQSPTHLIKTRGQQVTLRCSSQSGHNTVSWYQQALGQGPQFIFQYYREEENGRGNFPPRFSGLQFPNYSSELNVNALELDDSALYLCASSLVGMNTEAFFGQGTRLTVV.

This sequence joins TRBV4-2 and TRBJ2-5; TRBD1 matches 9 bases. The V gene end was trimmed by 0 bases and the J gene end by 2 bases; junction bases not matched to a gene: 10. The CDR3 loop spans 18 amino acids. Per germline, CDR1 LGHNA and CDR2 YNFKEQ. The CDR3 protein is CASSQDLRTGERQETQYF. The CDR3 DNA reads TGTGCCAGCAGCCAAGATCTGAGGACAGGGGAAAGACAAGAGACCCAGTACTTC.

The chain is built from TRBV10-3 and TRBJ1-1; perhaps TRBD1 as D (6 bases). CDR1 is ENHRY and CDR2 is SYGVKD in the germline V gene. This CDR3 comprises 18 residues. V dropped 3 bases and J dropped 4 bases, with 24 bases sitting between them. CDR3 region: CAISERTLGGGLGTEAFF. In DNA form, the CDR3 reads TGTGCCATCAGTGAACGGACCCTAGGGGGGGGGCTCGGCACTGAAGCTTTCTTT.

The rearrangement joins TRBV11-2 to TRBJ1-2, with 12 nucleotides matching TRBD1. The CDR3 length is 17 residues. With V trimmed by 1 base and J by 8 bases, 11 bases remained unmatched. The V gene's germline CDR1 is SGHAT and CDR2 FQNNGV. As DNA, the CDR3 is TGTGCCAGCAGCTTAGGTGGGACAGGGGGCGCAGGACCCGGCTACACCTTC. Translating gives CASSLGGTGGAGPGYTF.

In its sample, this clone was seen once. This chain joins TRBV3-1 (or the pseudogene TRBV3-2) and TRBJ2-7; tentatively, D is TRBD2 (7 bases). The germline V and J ends were trimmed by 4 bases and 1 base, with 11 bases remaining between them. The CDR3 is 14 amino acids. Per germline, CDR1 LGHDT and CDR2 YNNKEL (reference sequence). CDR3 in amino acids: CASSRGGGSYEQYF. CDR3 sequence (DNA): TGTGCCAGCAGCCGCGGGGGCGGGTCCTACGAGCAGTACTTC.

V is TRBV5-4 and J is TRBJ2-1; D is possibly TRBD1 (5 bases). The length of the CDR3 is 14 residues. V gave up 4 bases and J gave up 7 bases, with 15 bases separating them. Germline V gene sequence: CDR1 SGHNT, CDR2 YYREEE (reference sequence). CDR3 sequence reads: CASSLPVGQNEQFF. The CDR3 DNA follows: TGTGCCAGCAGCCTCCCTGTAGGACAAAATGAGCAGTTCTTC.

The V gene is TRBV19, the J gene TRBJ1-5; D is unresolved. CDR1 is LNHDA, CDR2 SQIVND, per germline (reference sequence). The V and J ends lost 3 bases and 1 base respectively, with 10 bases between them. This CDR3 has 15 amino acids. The CDR3 sequence is CASSMEGRSNQPQHF. CDR3 nucleotides: TGTGCCAGTAGTATGGAAGGGAGGAGCAATCAGCCCCAGCATTTT.

V usage is TRBV27 and J usage is TRBJ2-3, with TRBD1 matching 8 bases. The CDR3 runs to 16 residues. The junction had 17 bases not matched to a gene; V was cut back by 4 bases and J by 11 bases. Looked up from germline, CDR1 is MNHEY and CDR2 is SMNVEV (reference sequence). The CDR3 DNA sequence: TGTGCCAGCAGTTCGCCGGACAGGGATGGGTCTAAGGTGCAGTATTTT. Protein sequence: CASSSPDRDGSKVQYF.

This chain uses TRBV15 with TRBJ2-6, with D uncertain. The V and J ends lost 1 base and 0 bases respectively, with 13 bases between them. Germline V CDR1 and CDR2: LNHNV, YYDKDF (reference sequence). This CDR3 spans 18 amino acids. In DNA form, the CDR3 reads TGTGCCACCAGCAGAGGGAGCTTCTTGGGCTCTGGGGCCAACGTCCTGACTTTC. Protein sequence: CATSRGSFLGSGANVLTF.

V usage is TRBV28 and J usage is TRBJ2-4, with TRBD1 identical over 8 bases. Germline CDR1 MDHEN, CDR2 SYDVKM. The CDR3 extends over 13 amino acids. Written as DNA, the CDR3 is TGTGCAGAGACAGGGGAGAAGGAAAACATTCAGTACTTC. Translating it yields CAETGEKENIQYF.

This clone turned up a few times. The chain uses TRBV9 and TRBJ2-5; 7 bases map to TRBD1. Germline assignment: CDR1 SGDLS and CDR2 YYNGEE. The CDR3 extends over 14 amino acids. V shed 4 bases and J 0 bases; nucleotides not matched to a gene: 3. CDR3 sequence (DNA): TGTGCCAGCAGCTCCGGGACAGACCAAGAGACCCAGTACTTC. It encodes CASSSGTDQETQYF.

The chain couples TRBV6-5 to TRBJ2-5, with TRBD1 matching 10 bases. CDR3 length: 15 amino acids. With V trimmed by 6 bases and J by 4 bases, 8 bases remained unmatched. Germline lookup yields CDR1 MNHEY and CDR2 SVGAGI. The CDR3 protein is CASSLTGGLRETQYF. The CDR3 DNA is TGTGCCAGCAGCCTGACAGGGGGCCTCCGAGAGACCCAGTACTTC.

The chain carries TRBV7-9 and TRBJ1-2, with 8 bases identical to TRBD1. CDR3 length: 14 residues. CDR1 is SEHNR, CDR2 FQNEAQ, per germline (reference sequence). The V segment lost 1 base and the J segment 8 bases; nucleotides outside the gene matches: 6. CDR3: CASSLGTGPGGYTF. The CDR3 nucleotides are TGTGCCAGCAGCTTAGGGACAGGGCCAGGAGGCTACACCTTC. Based on the CDR3 plus reference TRBV7-9 and TRBJ1-2, the full variable domain is DTGVSQNPRHKITKRGQNVTFRCDPISEHNRLYWYRQTLGQGPEFLTYFQNEAQLEKSRLLSDRFSAERPKGSFSTLEIQRTEQGDSAMYLCASSLGTGPGGYTFGSGTRLTVV.

The CDR3 reads CASSVARDYGYTF. The CDR3 DNA reads as TGTGCCAGCAGTGTCGCCAGGGACTATGGCTACACCTTC. The rearrangement uses TRBV28 and TRBJ1-2, with a weak D call TRBD1 (5 bases). Per the germline V gene, CDR1 is MDHEN and CDR2 is SYDVKM. The length of the CDR3 is 13 residues. V was cut by 5 bases and J by 3 bases, with 10 bases left in between.

The CDR3 protein is CASSFGGPRGTTQFF. The CDR3 DNA sequence: TGTGCCAGCAGCTTCGGAGGGCCCCGAGGGACGACGCAGTTCTTC. This chain links TRBV7-9 with TRBJ2-1, with D perhaps matching TRBD2 (6 bases). Germline CDR1 and CDR2: SEHNR and FQNEAQ (reference sequence). V was trimmed by 3 bases and J by 12 bases, leaving 21 bases between them. This CDR3 spans 15 amino acids.

This sequence joins TRBV5-1 and TRBJ2-3, with a weak D call TRBD2 (5 bases). Trimming removed 2 bases from V and 1 base from J, with 5 bases in between. Germline CDR1 SGHRS, CDR2 YFSETQ. This CDR3 has 13 residues. The CDR3 is CASSFGGTDTQYF. The CDR3 DNA reads TGCGCCAGCAGCTTCGGGGGCACAGATACGCAGTATTTT.

The chain employs TRBV9 and TRBJ1-1; 8 nucleotides agree with TRBD1. Germline CDR1 is SGDLS and CDR2 is YYNGEE. This CDR3 is 15 amino acids long. The V segment lost 0 bases and the J segment 1 base; nucleotides outside the gene matches: 2. In DNA form, the CDR3 reads TGTGCCAGCAGCGTAGGAGGGACAGGGAACACTGAAGCTTTCTTT. Its translation: CASSVGGTGNTEAFF.

The table lists this clone with a few counts. The V call is TRBV24-1, the J call TRBJ1-5, with 7 bases that match TRBD1. This CDR3 has 14 residues. Per germline, CDR1 KGHDR and CDR2 SFDVKD. The V gene end was trimmed by 2 bases and the J gene end by 4 bases; junction bases not matched to a gene: 1. This CDR3 is CATSDYRGNQPQHF. Written as DNA, the CDR3 is TGTGCCACCAGTGATTACAGGGGTAATCAGCCCCAGCATTTT.

The table lists this clone with a count of one. The chain uses TRBV19 and TRBJ2-4; 7 nucleotides match TRBD2. Germline-derived CDR1 and CDR2 are LNHDA and SQIVND (reference sequence). The V gene end was trimmed by 3 bases and the J gene end by 0 bases; junction bases not matched to a gene: 5. The length of the CDR3 is 16 residues. CDR3 bases: TGTGCCAGTAGTATGCGGGAGTTTCCAGCCAAAAACATTCAGTACTTC. Encoded protein: CASSMREFPAKNIQYF.

In its sample, this clone was seen once. The chain combines TRBV5-1 with TRBJ1-2, with 7 bases that match TRBD1. The germline CDR1 and CDR2 sequences are SGHRS and YFSETQ. The junction had 7 bases not matched to a gene; V was cut back by 4 bases and J by 4 bases. This CDR3 spans 14 amino acids. The CDR3 sequence: CASSIGTETYGYTF. DNA of the CDR3: TGCGCCAGCAGCATCGGGACAGAAACCTATGGCTACACCTTC.

V is TRBV7-2 and J is TRBJ1-2, with D unresolved. CDR1 is SGHTA, CDR2 FQGNSA, per germline. The CDR3 loop spans 14 amino acids. V lost 1 base, J lost 5 bases, and 11 bases lay in between. CDR3 sequence: CASSLDGMRYGYTF. The CDR3 DNA is TGTGCCAGCAGCTTAGACGGGATGAGGTATGGCTACACCTTC. Full variable domain (outside the CDR3, taken from reference TRBV7-2 and TRBJ1-2): GAGVSQSPSNKVTEKGKDVELRCDPISGHTALYWYRQSLGQGLEFLIYFQGNSAPDKSGLPSDRFSAERTGGSVSTLTIQRTQQEDSAVYLCASSLDGMRYGYTFGSGTRLTVV.

This chain joins TRBV5-1 and TRBJ2-7, with a weak D call TRBD1 (5 bases). This CDR3 comprises 16 residues. Germline CDR1 SGHRS, CDR2 YFSETQ. Trimming pared 3 bases from V and 0 bases from J, leaving 16 bases between. CDR3 sequence reads: CASSSNQPGISYEQYF. The CDR3 region has the DNA TGCGCCAGCAGCTCAAACCAACCAGGGATCTCCTACGAGCAGTACTTC.

The V call is TRBV5-1, the J call TRBJ1-1; the match to TRBD1 covers 7 bases. V lost 4 bases, J lost 3 bases, and 6 bases stayed unmatched. The germline CDR1 and CDR2 sequences are SGHRS and YFSETQ. This CDR3 is 14 amino acids long. The CDR3 is CASSRGTVDTEAFF. The CDR3, as DNA: TGCGCCAGCAGCAGGGGGACAGTGGACACTGAAGCTTTCTTT.

Here the CDR3 DNA reads TGTGCCAGCAAGGGCCTAGCGGGGGGGCCCTACGAGCAGTACTTC. It translates to CASKGLAGGPYEQYF. The chain couples TRBV6-5 to TRBJ2-7; 12 nucleotides align to TRBD2. J was trimmed by 2 bases and V by 7 bases; bases with no gene match: 6. Germline CDR1 and CDR2: MNHEY and SVGAGI. The CDR3 is 15 residues long.

The chain couples TRBV28 to TRBJ2-5; D is possibly TRBD1 (6 bases). This CDR3 is built from 15 residues. V was cut by 3 bases and J by 2 bases, with 13 bases left in between. The germline V gene has CDR1 MDHEN and CDR2 SYDVKM. The CDR3 DNA follows: TGTGCCAGCAGTTTGACAGGAATGGGGCAAGAGACCCAGTACTTC. Translated, it gives CASSLTGMGQETQYF.

A word on this clone: A much more abundant neighbour one base away suggests this may be a read error. The V gene is TRBV10-2, the J gene TRBJ1-2, with 9 bases fitting TRBD1. CDR1 WSHSY and CDR2 SAAADI come from the germline V gene. CDR3 length equals 13 residues. The CDR3 DNA reads TGCGCCAGCAGTGAGTCGGACAGGGGTGGCTACGCCTTC. Its translation is CASSESDRGGYAF.

V gene TRBV27 combines with J gene TRBJ1-2; 8 positions match TRBD1. Germline assignment: CDR1 MNHEY and CDR2 SMNVEV (reference sequence). This CDR3 is built from 15 residues. Trimming took 7 bases from V and 10 from J; bases not matched to a gene: 17. DNA of the CDR3: TGTGCCAGCAAACCATCCACCGGGACAGGTGGCCCCTACACCTTC. This gives the protein CASKPSTGTGGPYTF.

The CDR3 region is CASSQDTNPNEQFF. The CDR3 coding sequence is TGTGCCAGCAGCCAAGACACTAACCCCAATGAGCAGTTCTTC. The chain recombines TRBV3-1 (or the pseudogene TRBV3-2) with TRBJ2-1, with D unclear. The germline gives CDR1 LGHDT, CDR2 YNNKEL (reference sequence). V dropped 0 bases and J dropped 6 bases, with 9 bases sitting between them. The CDR3 is 14 residues long.